This entry is about one TCR beta chain. The specificity of this receptor is unknown. Per-base qualities were not stored, and no clone one base away is much larger. One collaborating source in Seattle enrolled patients during active infection and followed them longitudinally through the course of disease. Each collaborating institution followed its own protocols to collect whole blood in K2EDTA tubes. For TCRbeta analysis, collaborator samples were shipped as frozen whole blood, as isolated PBMCs, or as DNA extracted from either sample type. The immunoSEQ Assay, a bias-controlled multiplex PCR, was used to amplify TCRbeta CDR3 regions from genomic DNA. In the authors' own workflow: Nucleated cell counts per sample were estimated from amplification of reference gene primers within the assay. To quantify the absolute abundance of each unique TCRbeta CDR3 rearrangement, sequence reads were collapsed and filtered. Productive Simpson clonality was computed per sample as the square root of Simpson's diversity index over productive rearrangements. TCRdb's version of the immuneACCESS table is confined to in-frame rearrangements and falls short of the full clone set. An unresolved V gene accounts for under half of the shortfall where checked; the remainder is of unknown origin. Clonal size and the V and J genes are those of that table, whereas D and trimming came from the DNA. The sample data list about 360,000 clones, and less than 90% of these were observed just once. The ten largest make up roughly 6.6% of the sample.

CDR1 and CDR2 are drawn from the germline V gene: SGHTA, FQGNSA. The CDR3 covers 15 residues, taking in both the cysteine and the phenylalanine. The kept DNA is CDR3 alone, 45 bases in frame from the first base. V lost 5 bases and J lost 7 bases, and the count of bases not matched to a germline gene is 8. The data are from a study of blood T cell repertoires in COVID-19 (dated by TCRdb to about 2020). Background on the whole study: Samples covering the acute and convalescent phases of COVID-19 were provided by collaborators in the United States, Italy and Spain. The prospective study material was composed of cDNA or gDNA derived from T cells, B-cell-depleted T cells, or PBMCs. The dataset comprised deeply sampled blood TCRbeta repertoires from subjects exposed to, actively infected with, or recovered from COVID-19. The repertoires were released in a freely available public database intended as a resource for research on the immune response to SARS-CoV-2. Samples were obtained from the ongoing ImmuneRACE study (first 160 participants) and from roughly 1,300 subjects provided by 6 global collaborators. The sample metadata nearly always contained a de-identified subject ID, COVID-19 status, age in years and sex. Where HLA class I and class II types were available, the types were taken from metadata supplied by the sample provider, not from assay-based typing.

Overall results and qualifications from the work: Clinical and demographic metadata were provided uncurated, with the amount varying by source and participant.

The sample consisted of peripheral blood. This sequence uses TRBV7-2 and TRBJ1-2; 12 central bases correspond to TRBD1. The clonotype originates from a woman aged 55-75 years with COVID-19, enrolled during active disease. CDR3 loop: CASSTRGQGARGYTF. The nucleotide sequence is given as TGTGCCAGCAGCACTAGGGGACAGGGGGCGCGTGGCTACACCTTC.